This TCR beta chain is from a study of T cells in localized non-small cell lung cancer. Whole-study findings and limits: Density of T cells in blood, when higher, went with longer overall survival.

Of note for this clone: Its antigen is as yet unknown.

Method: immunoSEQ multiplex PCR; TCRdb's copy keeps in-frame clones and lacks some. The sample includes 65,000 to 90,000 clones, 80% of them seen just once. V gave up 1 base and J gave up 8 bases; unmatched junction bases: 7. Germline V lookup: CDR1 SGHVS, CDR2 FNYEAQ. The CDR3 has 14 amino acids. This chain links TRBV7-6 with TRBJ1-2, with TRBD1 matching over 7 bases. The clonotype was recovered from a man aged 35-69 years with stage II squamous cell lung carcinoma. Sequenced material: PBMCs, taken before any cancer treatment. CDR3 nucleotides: TGTGCCAGCAGCTTAGAAGTACAGGGGAACGGCTACACCTTC. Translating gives CASSLEVQGNGYTF.